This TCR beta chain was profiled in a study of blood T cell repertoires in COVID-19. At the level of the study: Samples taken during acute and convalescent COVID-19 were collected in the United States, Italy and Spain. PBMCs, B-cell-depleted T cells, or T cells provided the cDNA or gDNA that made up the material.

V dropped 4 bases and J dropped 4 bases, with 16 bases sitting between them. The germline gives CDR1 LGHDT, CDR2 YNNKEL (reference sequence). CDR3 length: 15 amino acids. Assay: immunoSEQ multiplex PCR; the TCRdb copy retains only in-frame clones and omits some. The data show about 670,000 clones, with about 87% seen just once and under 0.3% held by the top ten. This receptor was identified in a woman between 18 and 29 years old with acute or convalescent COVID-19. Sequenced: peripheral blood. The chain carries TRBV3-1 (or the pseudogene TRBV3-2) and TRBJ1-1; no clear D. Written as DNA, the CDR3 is TGTGCCAGCAGCCCGTCCGGGATGCCCAGCACTGAAGCTTTCTTT. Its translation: CASSPSGMPSTEAFF.